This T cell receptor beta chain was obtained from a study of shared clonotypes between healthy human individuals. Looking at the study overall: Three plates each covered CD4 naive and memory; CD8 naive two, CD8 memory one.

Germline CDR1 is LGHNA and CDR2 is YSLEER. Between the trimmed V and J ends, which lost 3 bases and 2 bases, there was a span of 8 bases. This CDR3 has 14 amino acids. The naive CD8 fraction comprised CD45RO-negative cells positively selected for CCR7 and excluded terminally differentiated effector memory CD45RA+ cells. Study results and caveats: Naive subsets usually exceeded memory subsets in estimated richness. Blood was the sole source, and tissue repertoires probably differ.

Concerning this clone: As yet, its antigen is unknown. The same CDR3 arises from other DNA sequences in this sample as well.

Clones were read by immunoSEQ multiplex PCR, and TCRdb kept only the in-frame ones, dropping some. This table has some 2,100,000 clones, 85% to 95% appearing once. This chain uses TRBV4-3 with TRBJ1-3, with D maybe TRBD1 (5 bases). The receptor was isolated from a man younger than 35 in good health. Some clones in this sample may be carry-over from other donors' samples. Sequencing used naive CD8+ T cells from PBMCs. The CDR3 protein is CASSQGTAGNTIYF. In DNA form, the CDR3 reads TGCGCCAGCAGCCAGGGGACGGCTGGAAACACCATATATTTT.